The clone carrying this TCR beta chain was counted a single time. Its target is unknown. The sample originates from a study of tumor-infiltrating lymphocytes in primary liver carcinoma. Looking at the study overall: Each of the growths was stage T1-T3 N0M0, extending about 4 to 11 cm across.

General observations from the study: Only about 7.5-25% of top clones occurred in every one of the five tumor regions. Tumors had a top-250-clone fraction that was significantly higher than blood (p = 0.039).

From about 19-30 mg of unsorted bulk tissue, DNA and RNA were co-extracted together. For each tumor, five separate regions were sampled. Trimming stripped 6 bases from V and 4 bases from J, with 16 bases between. The CDR3 spans 14 residues. The germline V gene encodes CDR1 SGHRS and CDR2 YFSETQ. TCR beta cDNA was prepared out of around 460 ng total RNA by means of a constant-region primer. Three nested multiplex PCR rounds, a slightly modified ARM-PCR, produced the libraries for TCR beta. Use of TRBV1-TRBV30 forward primers with a C-beta reverse primer characterized the first two PCR rounds, which lasted nine to eleven cycles each. MiXCR was run by TCRdb on the multiplex PCR reads, yielding one entry per CDR3 protein. Among about 190,000 distinct CDR3 sequences listed, around four fifths were seen once.

The sequence derives from a man in his forties with primary liver carcinoma and hepatitis B virus infection. The sequenced sample was tumor tissue from primary liver carcinoma. This chain links TRBV5-1 with TRBJ2-5, with unresolved D. CDR3 in DNA: TGCGCCAGCATCCCCCGTTCCAGAAGAGAGACCCAGTACTTC. Its protein is CASIPRSRRETQYF.